The clone carrying this T cell receptor (beta chain) is termed large. The data derive from a study of low-dose radiotherapy and immunotherapy resistance in tumors. Study overall: Patients' oral aspirin dose was 300 mg daily across four cycles from cycle 1 day 1.

Alpha- and beta-chain coverage of first-strand cDNA came from TRAV- and TRBV-specific primers. TCR amplification used about 20 PCR cycles, a constant-region primer and a V-primer adapter. The isolated mRNA underwent amplification through in vitro transcription. MiXCR was run by TCRdb on the reads, yielding one entry per CDR3 protein. The data show about 7,300 distinct CDR3 sequences, around 83% seen once. Treatment combined nivolumab, ipilimumab, aspirin, low-dose cyclophosphamide and low-dose radiotherapy in a dose-escalation trial. V dropped 6 bases and J dropped 3 bases, with 14 bases sitting between them. Germline V gene sequence: CDR1 SGDLS, CDR2 YYNGEE. The CDR3 consists of 14 residues.

The chain carries TRBV9 and TRBJ2-3; D assignment may be TRBD1 or TRBD2 (5 bases each). This TCR came from a human donor with advanced metastatic prostate, ovarian, gallbladder or colorectal cancer (not recorded which). This table probably holds off-target reads from a library built for another chain. CDR3 protein: CASTPGTETDTQYF. The CDR3 DNA reads TGTGCCAGCACCCCTGGGACGGAGACAGATACGCAGTATTTT.